These 2 T cell receptor beta chains share one sample of origin, sequenced in a study of cytomegalovirus exposure and HLA in healthy donors. The PCR was carried out with 60 Vbeta primers and 13 Jbeta primers. Here immunoSEQ multiplex PCR was the method, and the copy in TCRdb shows in-frame clones only, minus some. The sample has approximately 150,000 clones; about 70% are singletons. The sequencing input was PBMCs. These receptor sequences come from a man aged 55 to 70 in good health and CMV-seronegative.

The V call is TRBV5-4, the J call TRBJ2-5; D not resolved. With 4 bases removed from V and 4 bases from J, the gap between germline ends came to 14 bases. Germline CDR1 SGHNT, CDR2 YYREEE (reference sequence). The CDR3 extends over 14 amino acids. For the CDR3, the DNA is TGTGCCAGCAGCCAGAAAGGAGCTGGAGAGACCCAGTACTTC. Translated: CASSQKGAGETQYF. The full variable domain, in which reference TRBV5-4 and TRBJ2-5 provide the parts outside the CDR3, is ETGVTQSPTHLIKTRGQQVTLRCSSQSGHNTVSWYQQALGQGPQFIFQYYREEENGRGNFPPRFSGLQFPNYSSELNVNALELDDSALYLCASSQKGAGETQYFGPGTRLLVL.

The genes are TRBV5-4 and TRBJ2-2; 8 bases match TRBD1. The CDR3 is 16 residues long. CDR1 and CDR2 from the germline V gene are SGHNT and YYREEE (reference sequence). The junction had 3 bases not matched to a gene; V was cut back by 0 bases and J by 2 bases. CDR3 sequence reads: CASSLEQGANTGELFF. In DNA, the CDR3 is TGTGCCAGCAGCTTGGAGCAGGGGGCAAACACCGGGGAGCTGTTTTTT.